This T cell receptor beta chain was sequenced during a study of molecular identifiers for immune sequencing clone quantification (dated by TCRdb to the late 2010s). As for the study more broadly: For a replicate experiment, RNA from roughly 20,000 or 100,000 naive CD8 T cells was divided into five aliquots, and four of the five aliquots were sequenced. CD8 T cells were used in a methods study to benchmark molecular-identifier clustering-based TCR repertoire sequencing (MIDCIRS) and TCR RNA copy counting.

General findings and caveats noted by the study authors: Highly expanded clone sizes could be underestimated if identical TCR molecules share a barcode. Clones above 20 RNA copies held over 99% of molecules in CMV-specific effector cells but under 1% in naive cells. Naive libraries contained spiked-in Jurkat TCR RNA (roughly 10 copies' worth), which is not part of the donor repertoire. Modeling estimated about three recovered TCR RNA copies per cell, compared with 9.5 to 10 by digital PCR, which implies roughly 27% capture efficiency. When barcode sub-clustering was left out, chimeric consensus sequences inflated TCR diversity, with chimeras reaching as high as 47%. Spiked-in Jurkat TCR RNA equivalent to a single cell was reported to be detectable even among over 800,000 naive CD8 T cells.

Libraries of naive CD8 T cells were generated from about 19,000 to 1,100,000 sorted cells, with 10%, 30% or 50% of the purified RNA used. Naive CD8 T cells were FACS-sorted as CD8+CD4-CCR7+CD45RA+ on a BD FACSAria II into RLT Plus buffer. To test detection sensitivity, Jurkat RNA equivalent to under 12 TCR copies was spiked into samples of about 19,000-1,000,000 naive CD8 T cells. CD8 T cells were enriched with RosetteSep CD8+ T Cell Enrichment Cocktail and Ficoll-Paque, followed by ACK red cell lysis. The CDR3 runs 17 amino acids, cysteine and phenylalanine included. Just CDR3 DNA is preserved here, 51 bases in frame from base 1. The CDR1 and CDR2 encoded by the germline V gene (reference sequence) are DFQATT and SNEGSKA. V sheds 3 bases and J sheds 4 bases, leaving 23 bases between their ends. Libraries were built with PCR. Data came from a NextSeq 500. Bulk TCR libraries were made following a previously described method, with the TCR primers given in Table S5. Total RNA was purified with the Qiagen AllPrep DNA/RNA kit. Before analysis, reads from multiple sequencing runs of one library were combined. The authors' analysis ran thus. Reads were retained only if their TCR constant sequence matched exactly, and those retained reads were trimmed to 150 nt and grouped according to their 12-nt molecular barcodes. Reads in each barcode group were sub-clustered using a 15% Levenshtein threshold, and a quality-weighted consensus sequence was built for each RNA molecule. Non-functional sequences were removed, as were lower-count sequences one edit away from another. On the basis of fitting two negative binomial distributions, barcode sub-clusters with fewer than 20% of the maximum read count were discarded. TCRdb itself trimmed the public reads at Q25 with fastp, ran MiXCR and retained productive beta chains. Every CDR3 protein is listed once, alongside the most common genes and DNA of its rows. It is TCRdb's table, rather than the study itself, that gives the V and J calls and clone size. Here the sample has around 300,000 distinct CDR3 sequences; under 25% occur a single time. The ten largest clones capture 0.65% to 0.75% of the sample.

Points on this clonotype: Its target antigen remains unknown. Per-nucleotide qualities are absent, and no much larger clonotype sits a single base away.

Sequencing used naive CD8+ T cells from blood, with Jurkat cell RNA spiked in. This specimen's cell subset or site label, per the study, means: FACS-sorted CD8+CD4-CCR7+CD45RA+ naive T cells. This receptor was taken from a human donor in good health. Some libraries in this study had Jurkat cell RNA spiked in. The sequence joins TRBV20-1 to TRBJ2-3, with the D gene not confidently named. The base sequence is TGCAGTGCTAGCCGAGTCTCAGAACCTGAGCCCTCAGATACGCAGTATTTT. This is translated as CSASRVSEPEPSDTQYF.